This T cell receptor (beta chain) was sequenced during a study of T cell responses to AZD1222 COVID-19 vaccine. Whole-study findings and limits: Following two doses of AZD1222, Spike-specific TCR breadth and depth rose.

This clone was picked up one time. Antigen unknown. Trimming removed 6 bases at V and 5 bases at J, with 13 bases between. The germline V gene has CDR1 KGHSH and CDR2 LQKENI. The CDR3 runs to 14 residues. TCRdb's table, derived via immunoSEQ multiplex PCR, lists solely in-frame clones and lacks some. The repertoire holds roughly 150,000 clones, with 85% to 95% as singletons. The starting material was peripheral blood, obtained 28 days after the second AZD1222 dose. The gene calls are TRBV18 and TRBJ2-2; either TRBD1 or TRBD2 may fit D (5 bases each). This TCR derives from an adult who received the AZD1222 COVID-19 vaccine. CDR3 sequence: CASSPEGLTGELFF. CDR3 DNA: TGTGCCAGCTCCCCCGAGGGGTTGACCGGGGAGCTGTTTTTT.